This paragraph reports one T cell receptor (beta chain). This clonotype was detected many times. Which antigen it targets is not known. No much larger clonotype is one base removed from it; base qualities were not supplied. CDR3 length: 18 amino acids, cysteine to phenylalanine. The DNA shown is the 54-base CDR3, in frame from base 1. The germline V gene (reference sequence) yields MNHEY for CDR1 and SMNVEV for CDR2. The V and J ends are trimmed by 4 bases and 1 base, leaving 20 bases between them. Instrument used: Illumina MiSeq. TCR beta libraries were prepared by quantitative 5'-RACE with molecular barcodes. Under the source paper's analysis protocol: Disease-linked TCR variants were identified with a new computational method built on a probabilistic model of VDJ rearrangement. TCRdb redid the processing of the public reads, applying fastp at Q25 and MiXCR, and retained in-frame beta chains. Each CDR3 protein appears once, grouped with its most common genes and DNA. The V and J calls and clone size are TCRdb's, not the authors'. The table for this sample lists under 30,000 distinct CDR3 sequences; 7.9% of them were counted only once. The top ten hold approximately 31% of the sample.

This entry is derived from a study of CD8 T cells in ankylosing spondylitis (dated by TCRdb to 2016 to 2017). Study-wide context: To find TCR variants linked to disease, the study profiled T cell receptor beta repertoires in ankylosing spondylitis patients and healthy donors. The whole study cohort included 108 healthy donors and about two dozen ankylosing spondylitis patients. Peripheral blood samples were taken, and synovial fluid was additionally collected from ankylosing spondylitis patients.

Broad study findings and their caveats: The disease-linked clones were reported as significantly enriched in matched synovial fluid samples from ankylosing spondylitis patients. Some TCR beta motif variants had previously been reported in synovial fluid and blood of reactive arthritis patients, which suggested common disease-initiation mechanisms. A TCR beta motif of fewer than 10 highly homologous amino acid variants appeared characteristic of blood from ankylosing spondylitis patients. The disease-linked clones showed a CD8+ phenotype and occurred at relatively low frequencies in peripheral blood.

The receptor comes from a male donor with ankylosing spondylitis or in good health (not recorded which). This chain joins TRBV27 to TRBJ2-1, and TRBD2 may be the D gene, going by 6 matching bases. The material sequenced was blood. The nucleotides read TGTGCCAGCAGTTCCCAACCATTCATAGCGGATTCCTACAATGAGCAGTTCTTC. This codes for CASSSQPFIADSYNEQFF.